The 9 T cell receptor beta chains below all came from one sample that was sequenced in a study of shared clonotypes between healthy human individuals. The assay was immunoSEQ multiplex PCR, and TCRdb's table has in-frame clones only and misses some. The data hold hundreds of thousands of clones, with around 67% observed a single time. The sequenced material came from memory CD4+ T cells sorted from blood. Regarding subset: CD45RA-negative fraction. The origin of the receptors is a woman under 40 in good health.

This chain joins TRBV18 and TRBJ2-1, with a tentative D call TRBD1 (5 bases). The CDR3 length is 16 residues. CDR1 and CDR2 from the germline V gene are KGHSH and LQKENI. Between the trimmed V and J ends, which lost 6 bases and 2 bases, there was a span of 17 bases. CDR3 DNA: TGTGCCAGCTCCCTGGGTCGACAGATTGCCTACAATGAGCAGTTCTTC. Its translation: CASSLGRQIAYNEQFF.

For the CDR3, the DNA is TGTGCCAGCAGCCCCCCGTTTAGGCTAGCGGGAGCAGATACGCAGTATTTT. It encodes CASSPPFRLAGADTQYF. V gene TRBV7-9 combines with J gene TRBJ2-3; 10 positions match TRBD2. V was pared by 5 bases and J by 4 bases, with 12 bases of the junction left unmatched. Germline-derived CDR1 and CDR2 are SEHNR and FQNEAQ (reference sequence). The length of the CDR3 is 17 residues. Full variable domain (missing parts from reference TRBV7-9 and TRBJ2-3): DTGVSQNPRHKITKRGQNVTFRCDPISEHNRLYWYRQTLGQGPEFLTYFQNEAQLEKSRLLSDRFSAERPKGSFSTLEIQRTEQGDSAMYLCASSPPFRLAGADTQYFGPGTRLTVL.

The J gene is TRBJ2-1, the V gene TRBV18; tentative D call: TRBD2 (6 bases). The germline V and J ends were trimmed by 4 bases and 7 bases, with 11 bases remaining between them. From germline, CDR1 is KGHSH and CDR2 LQKENI. This CDR3 contains 13 residues. CDR3 sequence (DNA): TGTGCCAGCTCACTCGGGACTTCAAATGAGCAGTTCTTC. Its translation is CASSLGTSNEQFF.

This clone was seen only once. This rearrangement joins TRBV5-1 to TRBJ1-1, with D possibly being TRBD1 (6 bases). Trimming cost V 6 bases and J 1 base, with 16 bases left between them. The CDR3 totals 15 residues. Germline CDR1 SGHRS, CDR2 YFSETQ. CDR3 protein: CASTVDRFQNTEAFF. Here the CDR3 DNA reads TGCGCCAGCACCGTCGACAGGTTTCAGAACACTGAAGCTTTCTTT.

The chain employs TRBV14 and TRBJ2-5; D is uncertain. Germline lookup yields CDR1 SGHDN and CDR2 FVKESK. V gave up 2 bases and J gave up 4 bases, with 17 bases separating them. The CDR3 has 16 residues. CDR3 coding DNA: TGTGCCAGCAGCCAATTTCGTAGGGCCTCCGGAGAGACCCAGTACTTC. This encodes CASSQFRRASGETQYF.

This clone was counted only a few times. The chain carries TRBV10-3 and TRBJ2-1; 9 bases map to TRBD2. CDR3 length: 18 residues. The germline CDR1 and CDR2 sequences are ENHRY and SYGVKD. V lost 6 bases to trimming and J lost 2 bases; unmatched junction nucleotides: 14. The DNA for the CDR3 is TGTGCCATCAGCGCTAGCGGGATAGCGGGAGTCGCCTACAATGAGCAGTTCTTC. The encoded protein is CAISASGIAGVAYNEQFF.

Turning to this clone: The same CDR3 is also encoded by other DNA sequences in this sample. The chain is built from TRBV2 and TRBJ2-7, with TRBD1 identical over 8 bases. Trimming removed 5 bases from V and 3 bases from J; junction bases left unmatched: 6. CDR1 and CDR2 from the germline V gene are SNHLY and FYNNEI. There are 14 residues in the CDR3. CDR3 residues: CASSTGTGYYEQYF. The CDR3, as DNA: TGTGCCAGCAGTACCGGGACAGGTTACTACGAGCAGTACTTC. Drawing the rest from reference TRBV2 and TRBJ2-7, the complete variable domain is EPEVTQTPSHQVTQMGQEVILRCVPISNHLYFYWYRQILGQKVEFLVSFYNNEISEKSEIFDDQFSVERPDGSNFTLKIRSTKLEDSAMYFCASSTGTGYYEQYFGPGTRLTVT.

This sequence joins TRBV2 and TRBJ1-4; maybe TRBD1 (5 bases). The CDR3 has 15 amino acids. Trimming stripped 8 bases from V and 10 bases from J, with 23 bases between. The germline V gene has CDR1 SNHLY and CDR2 FYNNEI. CDR3 nucleotide sequence: TGTGCCAGCTCACTGCTCGACAGTCTTATTGGAAAACTGTTTTTT. Encoded protein: CASSLLDSLIGKLFF.

This clone was seen only once. The rearrangement uses TRBV19 and TRBJ2-5; D is tentatively TRBD1 or TRBD2 (5 bases each). Trimming cost V 6 bases and J 0 bases, with 11 bases left between them. The CDR3 runs 14 residues. Germline V lookup: CDR1 LNHDA, CDR2 SQIVND (reference sequence). CDR3: CASSWDGYQETQYF. For the CDR3, the DNA is TGTGCCAGTAGCTGGGACGGATACCAAGAGACCCAGTACTTC. Supplemented by reference TRBV19 and TRBJ2-5, the full variable domain reads DGGITQSPKYLFRKEGQNVTLSCEQNLNHDAMYWYRQDPGQGLRLIYYSQIVNDFQKGDIAEGYSVSREKKESFPLTVTSAQKNPTAFYLCASSWDGYQETQYFGPGTRLLVL.